This T cell receptor beta chain stems from a study of T cells in Graves' hyperthyroidism and ophthalmopathy. Overall study context: Peripheral blood was acquired at first diagnosis, ahead of any therapy whatsoever.

Study-wide results and caveats: Before onset, ophthalmopathy was predicted by the model a median around 6 months earlier.

It was RNA transcripts that yielded the amplified TCR beta CDR3 regions. The TCR CDR3 was amplified in a first-round RT-PCR using the HTBI primer set. TCRdb used MiXCR to reprocess the multiplex PCR reads, holding one entry per CDR3 protein. This table has about 420,000 distinct CDR3 sequences, around 14% appearing once. The study excluded patients with uncontrolled infection, other autoimmune disease, pregnancy or lactation. About this clonotype: The antigen remains unidentified.

Germline values: CDR1 SGHTA, CDR2 FQGNSA. This CDR3 has 15 amino acids. Trimming took 4 bases from V and 2 from J; bases not matched to a gene: 6. V gene TRBV7-2 combines with J gene TRBJ1-2; the match to TRBD1 covers 8 bases. The material sequenced was blood. The receptor was derived from a woman between 18 and 29 years old with Graves' hyperthyroidism. CDR3 bases: TGTGCCAGCAGCTGGGACAGGAGGACAAACTATGGCTACACCTTC. It specifies CASSWDRRTNYGYTF.